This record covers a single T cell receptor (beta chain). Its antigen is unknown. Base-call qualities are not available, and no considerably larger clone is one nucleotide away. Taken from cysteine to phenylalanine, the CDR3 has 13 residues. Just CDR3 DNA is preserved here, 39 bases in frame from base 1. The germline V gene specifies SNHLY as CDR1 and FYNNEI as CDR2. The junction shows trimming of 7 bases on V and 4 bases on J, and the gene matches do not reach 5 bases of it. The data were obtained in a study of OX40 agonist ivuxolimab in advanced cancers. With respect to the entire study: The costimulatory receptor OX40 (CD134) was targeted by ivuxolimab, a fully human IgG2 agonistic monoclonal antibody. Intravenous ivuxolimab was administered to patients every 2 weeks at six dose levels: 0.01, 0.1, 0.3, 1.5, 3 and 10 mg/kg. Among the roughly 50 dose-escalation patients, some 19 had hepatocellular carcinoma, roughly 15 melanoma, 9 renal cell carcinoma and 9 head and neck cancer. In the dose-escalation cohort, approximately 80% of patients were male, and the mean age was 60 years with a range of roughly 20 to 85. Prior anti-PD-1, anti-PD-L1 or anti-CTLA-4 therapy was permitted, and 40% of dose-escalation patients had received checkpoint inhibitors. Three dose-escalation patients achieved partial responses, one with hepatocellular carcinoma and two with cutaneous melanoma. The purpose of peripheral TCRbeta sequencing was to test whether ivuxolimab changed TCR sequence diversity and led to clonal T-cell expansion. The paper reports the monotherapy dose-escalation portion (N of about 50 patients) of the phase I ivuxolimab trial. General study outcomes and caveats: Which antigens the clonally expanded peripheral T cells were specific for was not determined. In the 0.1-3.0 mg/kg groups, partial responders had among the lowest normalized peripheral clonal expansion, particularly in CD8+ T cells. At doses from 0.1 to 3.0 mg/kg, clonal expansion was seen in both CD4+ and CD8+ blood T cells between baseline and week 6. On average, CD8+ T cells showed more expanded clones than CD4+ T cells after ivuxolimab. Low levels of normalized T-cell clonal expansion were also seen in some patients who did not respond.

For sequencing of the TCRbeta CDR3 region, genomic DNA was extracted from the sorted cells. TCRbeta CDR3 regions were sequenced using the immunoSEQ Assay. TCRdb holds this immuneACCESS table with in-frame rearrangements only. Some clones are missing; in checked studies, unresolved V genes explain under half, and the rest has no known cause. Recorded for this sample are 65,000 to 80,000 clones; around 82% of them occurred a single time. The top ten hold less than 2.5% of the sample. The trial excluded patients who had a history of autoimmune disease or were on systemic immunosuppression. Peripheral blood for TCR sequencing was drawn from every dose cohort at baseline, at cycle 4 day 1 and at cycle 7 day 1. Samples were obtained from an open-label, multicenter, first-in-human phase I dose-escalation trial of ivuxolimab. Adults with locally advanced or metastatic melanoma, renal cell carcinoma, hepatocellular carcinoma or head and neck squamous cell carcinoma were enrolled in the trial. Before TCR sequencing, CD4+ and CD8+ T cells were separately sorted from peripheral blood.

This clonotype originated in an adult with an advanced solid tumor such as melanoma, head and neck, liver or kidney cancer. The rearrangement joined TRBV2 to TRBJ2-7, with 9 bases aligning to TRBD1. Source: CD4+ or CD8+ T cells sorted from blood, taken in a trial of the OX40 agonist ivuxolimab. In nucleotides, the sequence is TGTGCCAGCAACCCACAGGGGGCGTACGAGCAGTACTTC. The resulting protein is CASNPQGAYEQYF.